This TCR beta chain came from a study of T cell clonality in common variable immunodeficiency. This clone was picked up a small number of times. Antigen unknown. CVID subjects were neither ill nor on immunomodulatory or immunosuppressive medication at sampling. Sequencing input was equivalent genomic DNA from CVID and controls. Sequencing was performed with immunoSEQ multiplex PCR; in TCRdb, only in-frame clones are kept and a portion is missing. The sample gives under 40,000 clones, none seen only once, and the top ten clones hold approximately 5.4%. Study outcomes and limitations: CVID subjects shared fewer TCRbeta clones than healthy controls did. In common variable immunodeficiency, TCR beta chains reportedly carried fewer deletions and N-nucleotide insertions. TCRbeta clonality was increased in CVID versus healthy controls.

Sequenced sample: peripheral blood mononuclear cells. This TCR came from a human donor with common variable immunodeficiency.

The CDR3 spells CASSIRPTLRGGTDTQYF. Partial CDR3 DNA: TGTGCCAGTAGTATTCGACCAACTTTGCGGGGGGGCACAGATACG. This rearrangement joins TRBV19 to TRBJ2-3, with 8 bases that match TRBD2. The read ends 3 residues shy of where the CDR3 ends; the end is completed using the germline J gene. The CDR3 extends over 18 amino acids. The germline V gene has CDR1 LNHDA and CDR2 SQIVND (reference sequence). Losses at the gene ends were 3 bases for V and 1 base for J; bases not matched to a gene: 12.